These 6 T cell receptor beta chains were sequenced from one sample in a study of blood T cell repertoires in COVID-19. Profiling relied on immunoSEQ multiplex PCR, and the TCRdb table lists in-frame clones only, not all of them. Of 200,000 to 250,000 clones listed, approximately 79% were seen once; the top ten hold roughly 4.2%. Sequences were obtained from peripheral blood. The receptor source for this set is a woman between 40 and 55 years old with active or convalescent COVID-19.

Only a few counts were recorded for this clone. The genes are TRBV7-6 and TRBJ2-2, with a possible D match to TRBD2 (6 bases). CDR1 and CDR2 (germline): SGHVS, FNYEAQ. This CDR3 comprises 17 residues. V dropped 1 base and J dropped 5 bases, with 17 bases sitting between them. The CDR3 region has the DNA TGTGCCAGCAGCTTAGATCCAGGACCCGGAGGGACCGGGGAGCTGTTTTTT. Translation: CASSLDPGPGGTGELFF. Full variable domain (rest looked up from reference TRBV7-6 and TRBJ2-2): GAGVSQSPRYKVTKRGQDVALRCDPISGHVSLYWYRQALGQGPEFLTYFNYEAQQDKSGLPNDRFSAERPEGSISTLTIQRTEQRDSAMYRCASSLDPGPGGTGELFFGEGSRLTVL.

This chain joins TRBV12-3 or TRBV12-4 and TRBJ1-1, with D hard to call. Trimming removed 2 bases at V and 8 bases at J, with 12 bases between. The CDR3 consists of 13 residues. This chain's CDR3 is CASSLTTSKEAFF. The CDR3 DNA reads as TGTGCCAGCAGTTTAACGACAAGCAAGGAAGCTTTCTTT.

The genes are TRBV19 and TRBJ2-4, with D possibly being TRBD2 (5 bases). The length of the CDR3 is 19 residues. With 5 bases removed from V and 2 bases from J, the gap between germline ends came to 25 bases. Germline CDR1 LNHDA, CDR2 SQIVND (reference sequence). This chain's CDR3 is CASSGEGSRAYGTKNIQYF. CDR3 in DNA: TGTGCCAGTAGTGGTGAGGGATCCCGGGCCTATGGGACCAAAAACATTCAGTACTTC.

CDR3 in DNA: TGTGCCAGCAGCGTAGAAGGAGGAGCTCGGGAGGGGGCTTTCTTT. Protein sequence: CASSVEGGAREGAFF. The gene calls are TRBV9 and TRBJ1-1; tentative D call: TRBD1 (5 bases). This CDR3 is built from 15 residues. The germline gives CDR1 SGDLS, CDR2 YYNGEE. Trimming took off 0 bases at V and 11 bases at J, with 20 bases between the two ends.

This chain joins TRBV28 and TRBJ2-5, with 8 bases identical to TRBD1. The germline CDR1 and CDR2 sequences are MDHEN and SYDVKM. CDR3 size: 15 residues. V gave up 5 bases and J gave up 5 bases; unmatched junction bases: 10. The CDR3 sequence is CASSGGRTGLETQYF. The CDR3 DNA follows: TGTGCCAGCAGTGGGGGAAGGACAGGGCTGGAGACCCAGTACTTC. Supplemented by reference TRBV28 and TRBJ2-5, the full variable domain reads DVKVTQSSRYLVKRTGEKVFLECVQDMDHENMFWYRQDPGLGLRLIYFSYDVKMKEKGDIPEGYSVSREKKERFSLILESASTNQTSMYLCASSGGRTGLETQYFGPGTRLLVL.

This CDR3 is CASSLAVGGGTEAFF. As DNA, the CDR3 is TGTGCCAGCAGCTTAGCGGTCGGGGGGGGCACTGAAGCTTTCTTT. V and J are TRBV7-8 and TRBJ1-1; D is possibly TRBD1 (5 bases). Germline V CDR1 and CDR2: SGHVS, FQNEAQ. The ends were cut back, 0 bases at V and 4 bases at J, with 12 bases in the middle. The CDR3 has 15 residues.